This T cell receptor (beta chain) was identified in a study of shared clonotypes between healthy human individuals (dated by TCRdb to 2020 to 2021). Describing the broader study: Three men and a couple of women, aged 18 to 49 years, made up the cohort. Blood TCR repertoires of a handful of healthy adults were deeply sequenced to estimate repertoire size and the extent of clonotype sharing between individuals. Each donor's leukapheresis produced roughly between roughly 0.85 and 10 billion PBMCs. For each donor, three plates each were used for CD4 naive and CD4 memory, two plates were used for CD8 naive, and one plate was used for CD8 memory. To increase sequencing depth and limit assay-specific biases, TCR repertoire library preparation and sequencing were carried out by different laboratories using diverse techniques.

Using the deep immunoSEQ assay, TCR CDR3 regions were amplified from genomic DNA by multiplex PCR. Extracted genomic DNA from each cell subset was spread evenly across all wells of several immunoSEQ 96-well plates, with each plate serving as a replicate. For sorted subsets, each replicate PCR was loaded with roughly 190 ng genomic DNA, equivalent to 25,000 to 30,000 T cell genomes. Purified libraries were measured with a Qubit 3.0 fluorometer, size-checked on a Bioanalyzer 2100, and measured again with the KAPA Library Quantification kit. A separate single-read 150-cycle Illumina NextSeq 550 flow cell was used to sequence each immunoSEQ 96-well plate. Concerning the study's data processing: Because the immunoSEQ output included only junctional sequences and no quality scores, the filtering could not be the same as the filtering used for full-length reads. To assign V/J genes and CDR3, sequences were annotated against IMGT germline references using PyIR, a Python wrapper for IgBLAST v1.9. Reads were removed for weak V/J assignments (E-value above 1e-6), missing CDR3, stop codons, out-of-frame junctions, or ambiguous translated residues. V3J clonotypes were defined as sequences sharing the same inferred V gene, J gene, and CDR3 amino acid sequence. Percentage overlap between repertoires was computed as shared unique clonotypes divided by the size of the smaller repertoire. Repertoire richness was assessed with RTK rarefaction, the Chao1 estimator, and Recon v2.1 estimates of unobserved clonotypes. For all TCRbeta clonotypes obtained by the gDNA method from four donors, generation probabilities were computed with OLGA. As stored in TCRdb, this immuneACCESS dataset retains in-frame rearrangements with V and J assigned. A fraction of the clones does not appear; measured against another copy, unresolved V genes explain less than half of the discrepancy, and the remainder lacks a known reason. V, J and clone size are those of that table, while D and trimming were read from the DNA. The sample data list 2 million to 2.5 million clones, and approximately 94% of these were observed just once. About 0.13% of the sample comes from the top ten.

Healthy HIV-negative adults with no recently reported acute infections or vaccinations were included as donors. Every donor was a Caucasian adult living in Nashville, Tennessee, USA. CD4+ T cells were enriched by magnetic negative selection; naive cells were then positively selected on CD45RA, and the negative fraction formed the memory subset. Blood was collected by leukapheresis, and PBMCs were isolated by Ficoll-Histopaque density gradient centrifugation and then cryopreserved in liquid nitrogen vapor phase. Analytical flow cytometry was used to check the purity and quantity of each magnetically sorted T cell population. Genomic DNA was isolated from every sorted fraction and measured by UV absorbance on a Nanodrop 2000c. Results the study describes overall, beyond this receptor: Based on pairwise subsampling, the degree of clonotype sharing among donors was expected to be affected by sequencing depth. The small number of donors limited the genetic and exposure-history diversity represented. Sampling was restricted to blood, and TCR repertoires in tissues likely differ from the TCR repertoires found in blood. Larger estimated clonotype richness was generally found for naive subsets than for memory subsets. Compared with non-shared clonotypes, the clonotypes found in all four sorted-subset donors had higher generation probabilities. Rarefaction of sorted-subset datasets indicated incomplete sequencing despite the large sequencing depth. Across several donors, approximately 5% of naive CD4, around 3.5% of naive CD8, 2.3% of memory CD4, and 0.4% of memory CD8 clonotypes were shared.

From the cysteine up to the phenylalanine, the CDR3 has a length of 16 residues. Left in the record is the CDR3 DNA by itself, 48 bases read in frame from the first base. CDR1 MNHNS and CDR2 SASEGT are derived from the germline V gene. Note on this clone: There is no known antigen for this receptor. Germline is not matched at one junction end, which may reflect a read error.

In this chain, TRBV6-1 is recombined with TRBJ2-3, and 11 junctional nucleotides match TRBD2. The receptor was isolated from a man between 18 and 29 years old in good health. The sequenced material came from naive CD4+ T cells sorted from blood. According to the study, the label for this sample's cell subset or site signals: CD45RA+ positively selected. For the CDR3, the sequence is CASIEKGLAGTDTQYF. The sequenced DNA is TGTGCCAGCATTGAAAAGGGACTAGCGGGCACAGATACGCAGTATTTT.